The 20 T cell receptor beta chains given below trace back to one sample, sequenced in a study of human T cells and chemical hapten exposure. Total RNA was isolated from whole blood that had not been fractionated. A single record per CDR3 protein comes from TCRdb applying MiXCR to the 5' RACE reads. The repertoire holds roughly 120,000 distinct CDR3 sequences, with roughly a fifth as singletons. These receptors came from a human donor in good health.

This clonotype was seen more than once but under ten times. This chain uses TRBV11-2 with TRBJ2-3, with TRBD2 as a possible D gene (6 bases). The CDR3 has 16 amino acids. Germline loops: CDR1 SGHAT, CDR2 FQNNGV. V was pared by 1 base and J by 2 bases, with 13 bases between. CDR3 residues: CASSLGAGLATDTQYF. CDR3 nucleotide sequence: TGTGCCAGCAGCTTAGGTGCGGGACTGGCCACAGATACGCAGTATTTT.

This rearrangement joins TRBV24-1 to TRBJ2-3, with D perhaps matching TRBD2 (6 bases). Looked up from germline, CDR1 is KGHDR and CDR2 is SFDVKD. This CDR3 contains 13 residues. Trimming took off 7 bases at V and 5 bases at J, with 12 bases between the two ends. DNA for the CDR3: TGTGCCACCAGCCGCTCCGGGGGAGATACGCAGTATTTT. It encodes CATSRSGGDTQYF.

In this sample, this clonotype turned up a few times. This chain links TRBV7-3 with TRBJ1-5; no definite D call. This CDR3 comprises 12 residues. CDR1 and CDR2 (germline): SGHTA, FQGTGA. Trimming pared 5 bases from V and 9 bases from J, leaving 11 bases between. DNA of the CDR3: TGTGCCAGCAGCCCTGATGGACGGCCCCAGCATTTT. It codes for CASSPDGRPQHF.

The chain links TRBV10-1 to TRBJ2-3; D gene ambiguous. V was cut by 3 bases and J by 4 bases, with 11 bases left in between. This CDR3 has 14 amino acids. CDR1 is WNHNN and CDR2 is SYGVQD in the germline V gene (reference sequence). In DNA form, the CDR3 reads TGCGCCAGCAGTGACGGCCTTGGCCCAGATACGCAGTATTTT. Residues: CASSDGLGPDTQYF.

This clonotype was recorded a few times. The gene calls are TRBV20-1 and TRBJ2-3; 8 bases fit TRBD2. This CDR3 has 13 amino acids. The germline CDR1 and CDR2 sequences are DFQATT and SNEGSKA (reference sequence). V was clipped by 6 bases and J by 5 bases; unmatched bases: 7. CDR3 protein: CSAFLAGLDTQYF. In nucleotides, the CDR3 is TGCAGTGCCTTCCTAGCGGGCCTAGATACGCAGTATTTT.

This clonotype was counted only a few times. The CDR3 sequence is CSAPKGQGWEQYF. In DNA, the CDR3 is TGCAGTGCCCCGAAGGGACAGGGGTGGGAGCAGTACTTC. The chain employs TRBV20-1 and TRBJ2-7, with 10 bases fitting TRBD1. The CDR3 contains 13 residues. J gave up 7 bases and V 6 bases, and 9 bases lay outside the gene matches. The germline CDR1 and CDR2 sequences are DFQATT and SNEGSKA (reference sequence).

CDR3 in amino acids: CGTKRGRGPDTQYF. CDR3 nucleotide sequence: TGTGGGACGAAGAGGGGGCGCGGGCCAGATACGCAGTATTTT. The V gene is TRBV19, the J gene TRBJ2-3, with 7 bases identical to TRBD1. The length of the CDR3 is 14 residues. CDR1 and CDR2 from the germline V gene are LNHDA and SQIVND (reference sequence). Combining the CDR3 with reference TRBV19 and TRBJ2-3 gives the whole variable domain DGGITQSPKYLFRKEGQNVTLSCEQNLNHDAMYWYRQDPGQGLRLIYYSQIVNDFQKGDIAEGYSVSREKKESFPLTVTSAQKNPTAFYLCGTKRGRGPDTQYFGPGTRLTVL.

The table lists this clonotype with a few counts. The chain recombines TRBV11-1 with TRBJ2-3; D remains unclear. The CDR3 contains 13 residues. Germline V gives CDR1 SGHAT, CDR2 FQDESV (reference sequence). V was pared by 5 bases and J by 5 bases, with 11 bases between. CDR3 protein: CASSLVQVDTQYF. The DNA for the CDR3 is TGTGCCAGCAGCCTGGTGCAAGTAGATACGCAGTATTTT.

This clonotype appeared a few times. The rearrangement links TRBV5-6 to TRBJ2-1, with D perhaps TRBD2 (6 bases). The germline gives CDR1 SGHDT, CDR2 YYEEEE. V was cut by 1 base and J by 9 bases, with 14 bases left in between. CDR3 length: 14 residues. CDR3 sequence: CASSLSPAGLEQFF. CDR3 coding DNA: TGTGCCAGCAGCTTGTCGCCCGCGGGACTTGAGCAGTTCTTC. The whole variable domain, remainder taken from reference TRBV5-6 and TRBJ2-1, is DAGVTQSPTHLIKTRGQQVTLRCSPKSGHDTVSWYQQALGQGPQFIFQYYEEEERQRGNFPDRFSGHQFPNYSSELNVNALLLGDSALYLCASSLSPAGLEQFFGPGTRLTVL.

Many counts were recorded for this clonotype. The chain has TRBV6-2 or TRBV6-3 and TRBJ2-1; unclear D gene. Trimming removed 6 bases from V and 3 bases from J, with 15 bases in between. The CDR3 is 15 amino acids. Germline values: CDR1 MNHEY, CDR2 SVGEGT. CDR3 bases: TGTGCCAGCAGCTCCCCACGGTCCTACTACAATGAGCAGTTCTTC. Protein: CASSSPRSYYNEQFF.

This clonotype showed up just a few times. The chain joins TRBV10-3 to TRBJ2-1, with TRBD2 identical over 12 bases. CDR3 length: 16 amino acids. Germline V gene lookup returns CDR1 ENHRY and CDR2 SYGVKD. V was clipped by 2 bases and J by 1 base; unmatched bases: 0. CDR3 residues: CAISEGLAGSYNEQFF. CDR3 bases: TGTGCCATCAGTGAGGGACTAGCGGGATCCTACAATGAGCAGTTCTTC.

Here the CDR3 DNA reads TGCAGTGCTAGAGACGGCAGGCCCCAGTACTTC. Protein sequence: CSARDGRPQYF. The V and J genes are TRBV20-1 and TRBJ2-7; D call uncertain. The V gene lost 0 bases and the J gene lost 10 bases, with 10 bases spanning the gap. The CDR3 spans 11 residues. Per germline, CDR1 DFQATT and CDR2 SNEGSKA (reference sequence).

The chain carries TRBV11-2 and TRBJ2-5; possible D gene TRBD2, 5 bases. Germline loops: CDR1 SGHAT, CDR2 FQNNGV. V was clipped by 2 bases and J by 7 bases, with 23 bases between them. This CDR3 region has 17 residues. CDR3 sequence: CASSLRGQANTMGTQYF. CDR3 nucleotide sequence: TGTGCCAGCAGCTTACGAGGGCAGGCCAACACCATGGGGACCCAGTACTTC.

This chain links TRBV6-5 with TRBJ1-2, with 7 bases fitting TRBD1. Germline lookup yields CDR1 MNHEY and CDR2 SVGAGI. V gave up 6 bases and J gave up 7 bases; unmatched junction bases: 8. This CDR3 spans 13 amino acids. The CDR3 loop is CASSPQGRVGYTF. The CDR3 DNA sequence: TGTGCCAGCAGCCCACAGGGGAGGGTTGGCTACACCTTC.

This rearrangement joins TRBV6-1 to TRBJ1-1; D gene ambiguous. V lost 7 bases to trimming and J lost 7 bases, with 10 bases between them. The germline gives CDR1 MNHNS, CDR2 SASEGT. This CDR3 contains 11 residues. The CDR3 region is CASNWVLEAFF. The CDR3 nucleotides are TGTGCCAGCAATTGGGTCCTTGAAGCTTTCTTT.

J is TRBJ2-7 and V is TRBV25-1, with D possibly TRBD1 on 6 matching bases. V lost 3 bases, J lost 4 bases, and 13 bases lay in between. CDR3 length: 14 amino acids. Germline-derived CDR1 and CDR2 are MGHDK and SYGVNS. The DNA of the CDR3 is TGTGCCAGCAGTGATAGGGGACACTGGTACGAGCAGTACTTC. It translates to CASSDRGHWYEQYF.

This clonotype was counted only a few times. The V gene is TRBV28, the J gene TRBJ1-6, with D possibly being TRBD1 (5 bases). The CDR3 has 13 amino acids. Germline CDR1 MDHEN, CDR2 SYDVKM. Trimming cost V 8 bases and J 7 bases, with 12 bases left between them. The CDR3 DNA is TGTGCCAGCTATGACAGCCTGAATTCACCCCTCCACTTT. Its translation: CASYDSLNSPLHF.

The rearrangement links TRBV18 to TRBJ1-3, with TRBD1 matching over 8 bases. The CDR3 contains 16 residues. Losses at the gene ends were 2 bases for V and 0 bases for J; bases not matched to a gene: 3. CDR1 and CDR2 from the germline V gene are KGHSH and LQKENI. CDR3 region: CASSPGQGYSGNTIYF. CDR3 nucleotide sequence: TGTGCCAGCTCACCAGGACAGGGCTACTCTGGAAACACCATATATTTT.

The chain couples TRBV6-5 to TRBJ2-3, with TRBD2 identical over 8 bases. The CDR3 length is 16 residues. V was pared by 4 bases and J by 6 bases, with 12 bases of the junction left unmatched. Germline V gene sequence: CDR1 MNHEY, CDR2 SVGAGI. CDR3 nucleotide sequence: TGTGCCAGCAGTTCCCCTACTAGCGGATGGGGCGATACGCAGTATTTT. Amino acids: CASSSPTSGWGDTQYF.

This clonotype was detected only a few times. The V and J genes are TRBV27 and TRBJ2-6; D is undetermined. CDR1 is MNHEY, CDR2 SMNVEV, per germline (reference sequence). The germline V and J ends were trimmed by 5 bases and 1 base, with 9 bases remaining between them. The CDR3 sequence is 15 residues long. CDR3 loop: CASSSSLSGANVLTF. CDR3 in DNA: TGTGCCAGCAGTAGTAGCCTGTCTGGGGCCAACGTCCTGACTTTC.